This T cell receptor (beta chain) appears in the sequencing data of a study of CD8 T cells in ankylosing spondylitis (dated by TCRdb to about 2017). Concerning the study at large: To find TCR variants linked to disease, the study profiled T cell receptor beta repertoires in ankylosing spondylitis patients and healthy donors. The full study cohort was made up of 20 to 25 ankylosing spondylitis patients and approximately 100 healthy donors. Peripheral blood was sampled, and synovial fluid was also collected from ankylosing spondylitis patients.

Sequencing used an Illumina HiSeq 2500. Quantitative 5'-RACE with molecular barcodes was used to prepare TCR beta libraries. As for how the authors treated the data: A new computational method, built on a probabilistic model of VDJ rearrangement, was used to identify disease-linked TCR variants. The public reads were reanalyzed by TCRdb: fastp trimming at Q25, MiXCR alignment, in-frame beta chains only. Rows with one shared CDR3 protein collapse into an entry with the most common genes and DNA. The V and J calls were determined by TCRdb, not by the authors. The sample records 100,000 to 150,000 distinct CDR3 sequences, roughly 15% of which are singletons. In total, the top ten clones hold 2.5% to 3% of the sample. General study outcomes and caveats: A TCR beta motif of 8 or 9 highly homologous amino acid variants appeared characteristic of blood from ankylosing spondylitis patients. Some motif variants had previously been reported in the synovial fluid and blood of reactive arthritis patients, which suggests shared mechanisms of disease initiation. The disease-linked clones showed a CD8+ phenotype and occurred at relatively low frequencies in peripheral blood. Significant enrichment of the disease-linked clones was reported in matched synovial fluid samples from ankylosing spondylitis patients.

This clonotype has only a few counts. The specificity of this receptor is unknown. No base quality values were provided; no much bigger clone lies one nucleotide off. The CDR3 has 15 amino acids, counting the end cysteine and phenylalanine. Only the CDR3 region is kept as DNA, spanning 45 bases read in frame from base 1. CDR1 and CDR2, per the germline V gene, are WSHSY and SAAADI. Trimming costs V 7 bases and J 6 bases, and their ends lie 21 bases apart. Sequenced input: blood, either unsorted or a sorted T cell fraction (not recorded which). The source of this sequence is a female donor with ankylosing spondylitis or in good health (not recorded which). Recombination linked TRBV10-2 to TRBJ1-2; the best D guess is TRBD1, with 6 bases matching. The CDR3 corresponds to CASTLNRDIGNGYTF. The sequence in DNA is TGCGCCAGCACCTTGAACCGGGACATTGGGAATGGCTACACCTTC.